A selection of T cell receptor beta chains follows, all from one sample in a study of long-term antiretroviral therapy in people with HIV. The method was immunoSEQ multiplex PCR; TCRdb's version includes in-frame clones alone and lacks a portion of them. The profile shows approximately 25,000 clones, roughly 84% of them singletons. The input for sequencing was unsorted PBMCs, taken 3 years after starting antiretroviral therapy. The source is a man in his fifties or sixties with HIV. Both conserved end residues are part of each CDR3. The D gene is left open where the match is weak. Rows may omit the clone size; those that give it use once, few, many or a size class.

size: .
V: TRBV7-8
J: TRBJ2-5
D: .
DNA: TGTGCCAGCAGCTTGACAGACCAAGAGACCCAGTACTTC
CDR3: CASSLTDQETQYF

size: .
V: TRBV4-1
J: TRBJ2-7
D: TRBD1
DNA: TGCGCCAGCAGTCAAGAGGACAGGATTTACTACGAGCAGTACTTC
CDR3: CASSQEDRIYYEQYF

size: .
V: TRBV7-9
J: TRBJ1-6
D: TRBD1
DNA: TGTGCCAGCAGCTTTGCTTGGGGCAGGGGGCTTGAAAATTCACCCCTCCACTTT
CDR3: CASSFAWGRGLENSPLHF

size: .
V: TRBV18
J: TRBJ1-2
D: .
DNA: TGTGCCAGCTCACCAAAACCCCGACAGGCCTATGGCTACACCTTC
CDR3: CASSPKPRQAYGYTF

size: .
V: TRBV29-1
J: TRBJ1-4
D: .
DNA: TGCAGCGTCCTTCCGAGGGCGGGGACTAATGAAAAACTGTTTTTT
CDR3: CSVLPRAGTNEKLFF

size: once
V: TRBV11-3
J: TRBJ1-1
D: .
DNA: TGTGCCAGCAGCTTAGCCGCGGGAAGCACTGAAGCTTTCTTT
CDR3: CASSLAAGSTEAFF

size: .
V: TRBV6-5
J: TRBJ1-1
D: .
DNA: TGTGCCAGCAGTTACGGGGCTGAAGCTTTCTTT
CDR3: CASSYGAEAFF

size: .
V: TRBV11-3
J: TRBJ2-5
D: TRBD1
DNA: TGTGCCAGCAGCTTACCCCGACAGGGGACGGGAGAGACCCAGTACTTC
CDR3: CASSLPRQGTGETQYF

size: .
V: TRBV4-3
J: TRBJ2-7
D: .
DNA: TGCGCCAGCAGCCAAGATCTCGGGGCAGGGAAAAACGAGCAGTACTTC
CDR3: CASSQDLGAGKNEQYF

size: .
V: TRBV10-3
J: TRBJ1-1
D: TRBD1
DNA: TGTGCCATCAGCGGAATCGGGACAGGGGGGATGAACACTGAAGCTTTCTTT
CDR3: CAISGIGTGGMNTEAFF

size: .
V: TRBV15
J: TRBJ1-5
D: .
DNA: TGTGCCACCAGCAGATCAGGTTATAGCAATCAGCCCCAGCATTTT
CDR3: CATSRSGYSNQPQHF

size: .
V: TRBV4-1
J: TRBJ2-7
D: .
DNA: TGCGCCAGCAGCCGCTGGCAGCTAGAAGAGCAGTACTTC
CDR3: CASSRWQLEEQYF

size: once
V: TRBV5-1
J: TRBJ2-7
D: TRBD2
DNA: TGCGCCAGCAGCTTGGAGGGACAGCCAAAACTAGCGGGAGATGGCCGCGAGCAGTACTTC
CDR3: CASSLEGQPKLAGDGREQYF

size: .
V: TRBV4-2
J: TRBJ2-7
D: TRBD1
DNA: TGTGCCAGCAGCCAAGATAAGGCAGGGGGCCCGAGCTCCTACGAGCAGTACTTC
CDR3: CASSQDKAGGPSSYEQYF

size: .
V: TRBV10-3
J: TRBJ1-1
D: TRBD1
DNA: TGTGCCATCACCCGGGACAGGGGGCGGAACACTGAAGCTTTCTTT
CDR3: CAITRDRGRNTEAFF

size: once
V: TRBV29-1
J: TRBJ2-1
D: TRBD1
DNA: TGCAGCGTTGTTCACAGGGGGTGGTACAATGAGCAGTTCTTC
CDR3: CSVVHRGWYNEQFF